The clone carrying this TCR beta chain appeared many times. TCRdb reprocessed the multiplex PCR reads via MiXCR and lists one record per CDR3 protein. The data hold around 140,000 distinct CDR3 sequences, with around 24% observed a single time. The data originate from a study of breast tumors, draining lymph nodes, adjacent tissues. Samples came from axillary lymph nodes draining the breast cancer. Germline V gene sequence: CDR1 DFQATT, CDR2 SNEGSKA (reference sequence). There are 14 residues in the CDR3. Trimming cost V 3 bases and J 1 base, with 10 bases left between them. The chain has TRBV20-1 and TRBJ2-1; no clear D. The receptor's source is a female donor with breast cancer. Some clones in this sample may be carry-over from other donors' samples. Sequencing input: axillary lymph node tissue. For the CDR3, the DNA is TGCAGTGCTAGTAGGGCCCGTTCCTACAATGAGCAGTTCTTC. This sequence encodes CSASRARSYNEQFF.